These 28 T cell receptor beta chains were all obtained from the same sample, sequenced in a study of blood T cell repertoires in COVID-19. The method was immunoSEQ multiplex PCR; TCRdb's version includes in-frame clones alone and lacks a portion of them. The sample consists of approximately 250,000 clones, 75% to 90% of them appearing once. The sample comprised peripheral blood. These receptors all come from a man aged 30 to 39 with active or convalescent COVID-19.

This clone was observed a few times. The rearrangement uses TRBV7-2 and TRBJ2-3, with a tentative D call TRBD2 (6 bases). The V and J ends lost 3 bases and 5 bases respectively, with 12 bases between them. Germline V gene sequence: CDR1 SGHTA, CDR2 FQGNSA. CDR3 length: 14 amino acids. CDR3: CASSFGLPEDTQYF. DNA for the CDR3: TGTGCCAGCAGCTTTGGACTACCTGAAGATACGCAGTATTTT.

V is TRBV18 and J is TRBJ1-4; TRBD1 aligns across 12 bases. CDR1 is KGHSH and CDR2 is LQKENI in the germline V gene. Trimming cost V 4 bases and J 12 bases; bases outside gene matches: 12. CDR3 length: 16 residues. As DNA, the CDR3 is TGTGCCAGCTCACAAGAGCCCGGGACAGGGGGCTTGGAACTGTTTTTT. It codes for CASSQEPGTGGLELFF.

The chain couples TRBV27 to TRBJ1-4; 9 bases align to TRBD1. Unmatched junction bases numbered 12, after V lost 5 bases and J lost 14 bases. The CDR3 sequence is 14 residues long. In germline, CDR1 is MNHEY, CDR2 SMNVEV (reference sequence). CDR3 residues: CASSPQGAQLPLFF. CDR3 in DNA: TGTGCCAGCAGTCCACAGGGGGCTCAGTTACCTCTGTTTTTT.

The chain joins TRBV3-1 (or the pseudogene TRBV3-2) to TRBJ2-4, with a weak D call TRBD2 (5 bases). This CDR3 is 15 amino acids long. V was cut by 0 bases and J by 4 bases, with 10 bases left in between. Germline CDR1 LGHDT, CDR2 YNNKEL (reference sequence). The CDR3 DNA reads TGTGCCAGCAGCCAAGATCAGCGGCTAAAAAACATTCAGTACTTC. It yields the protein CASSQDQRLKNIQYF.

V is TRBV6-5 and J is TRBJ2-7; perhaps TRBD2 as D (5 bases). The CDR3 runs 14 residues. Germline V gives CDR1 MNHEY, CDR2 SVGAGI. The CDR3 spells CATRKPGNSYEQYF. The CDR3 DNA is TGTGCGACGCGAAAGCCGGGGAACTCCTACGAGCAGTACTTC.

This clone was recorded a few times. The chain couples TRBV30 to TRBJ1-5; D gene ambiguous. Germline-derived CDR1 and CDR2 are GTSNPN and SVGIG (reference sequence). The CDR3 consists of 14 residues. V lost 2 bases to trimming and J lost 0 bases, with 8 bases between them. This CDR3 is CAWSSGNSNQPQHF. CDR3 sequence (DNA): TGTGCCTGGAGTTCGGGGAATAGCAATCAGCCCCAGCATTTT.

Remarks on this clone: The sample has other DNA sequences that encode this CDR3 too. This chain uses TRBV9 with TRBJ2-3, with TRBD2 matching over 9 bases. The CDR3 is 17 amino acids. Germline CDR1 is SGDLS and CDR2 is YYNGEE. J lost 1 base, V lost 2 bases, and 8 bases had no gene match. The CDR3 nucleotides are TGTGCCAGCAGCGTGGAATCAGCGGGGGGTCGCACAGATACGCAGTATTTT. Amino acids: CASSVESAGGRTDTQYF.

The CDR3 spells CASSLATGRVNEQFF. DNA of the CDR3: TGTGCCAGCAGCTTAGCGACAGGGCGGGTCAATGAGCAGTTCTTC. The chain couples TRBV11-2 to TRBJ2-1, with 7 bases aligning to TRBD1. Trimming cost V 1 base and J 6 bases; bases outside gene matches: 6. The CDR3 has 15 amino acids. Germline V lookup: CDR1 SGHAT, CDR2 FQNNGV.

The V gene is TRBV7-3, the J gene TRBJ2-1; 8 bases are a match to TRBD2. This CDR3 is built from 17 residues. Germline-derived CDR1 and CDR2 are SGHTA and FQGTGA. J gave up 9 bases and V 1 base, and 14 bases lay outside the gene matches. CDR3 in amino acids: CASSLMAGGAADGEQFF. The CDR3 coding sequence is TGTGCCAGCAGCTTAATGGCCGGGGGGGCAGCTGACGGTGAGCAGTTCTTC.

The rearrangement joins TRBV10-1 to TRBJ1-1, with D possibly TRBD1 on 6 matching bases. In germline, CDR1 is WNHNN, CDR2 SYGVQD (reference sequence). The ends were cut back, 1 base at V and 9 bases at J, with 15 bases in the middle. The CDR3 runs 14 residues. CDR3 sequence: CASSEYEGRGKAFF. The CDR3 coding sequence is TGCGCCAGCAGTGAGTATGAAGGCAGGGGAAAAGCTTTCTTT.

The chain combines TRBV7-9 with TRBJ1-4, with TRBD1 identical over 8 bases. V was pared by 5 bases and J by 8 bases, with 16 bases of the junction left unmatched. Germline V lookup: CDR1 SEHNR, CDR2 FQNEAQ (reference sequence). The CDR3 is 17 amino acids. The CDR3 DNA is TGTGCCAGCAGCGGACAGGGAGTCTTCTCAGTTGGGGAAAAACTGTTTTTT. Its protein is CASSGQGVFSVGEKLFF.

The chain couples TRBV15 to TRBJ2-4; 8 nucleotides line up with TRBD2. CDR1 and CDR2 (germline): LNHNV, YYDKDF (reference sequence). CDR3 length: 18 residues. The J segment lost 1 base and the V segment lost 0 bases, leaving 8 bases of the junction unmatched. CDR3 coding DNA: TGTGCCACCAGCAGAGATGGCCCAGCTAGCGGGGCCAAAAACATTCAGTACTTC. Protein product: CATSRDGPASGAKNIQYF.

The chain couples TRBV5-1 to TRBJ2-7; TRBD2 matches at 9 bases. This CDR3 has 16 residues. The germline gives CDR1 SGHRS, CDR2 YFSETQ. The junction had 11 bases not matched to a gene; V was cut back by 1 base and J by 6 bases. CDR3 loop: CASSLSGGGAAAEQYF. CDR3 bases: TGCGCCAGCAGCTTGTCGGGCGGGGGGGCCGCCGCCGAGCAGTACTTC.

The V gene is TRBV9, the J gene TRBJ1-2, with D possibly TRBD1 on 6 matching bases. Germline CDR1 and CDR2: SGDLS and YYNGEE. The germline V and J ends were trimmed by 3 bases and 0 bases, with 9 bases remaining between them. This CDR3 is 14 amino acids long. The CDR3 coding sequence is TGTGCCAGCAGCGGGACAGCCCCTAACTATGGCTACACCTTC. This codes for CASSGTAPNYGYTF.

V gene TRBV19 combines with J gene TRBJ1-1; tentatively, D is TRBD1 (6 bases). Trimming stripped 2 bases from V and 4 bases from J, with 11 bases between. The CDR3 covers 14 residues. The germline gives CDR1 LNHDA, CDR2 SQIVND (reference sequence). The CDR3 loop is CASSIREGGTEAFF. CDR3 sequence (DNA): TGTGCCAGTAGTATAAGGGAAGGGGGCACTGAAGCTTTCTTT.

The V gene is TRBV10-2, the J gene TRBJ1-3; TRBD1 might be the D (6 bases). Deletions cut 2 bases from V and 2 bases from J, with 13 bases between. Germline assignment: CDR1 WSHSY and CDR2 SAAADI. CDR3 length: 16 amino acids. CDR3 loop: CASSETKTGTGNTIYF. In DNA, the CDR3 is TGCGCCAGCAGTGAGACCAAAACAGGGACTGGAAACACCATATATTTT.

This chain links TRBV4-1 with TRBJ2-7, with D perhaps matching TRBD2 (6 bases). This CDR3 is 15 amino acids long. Trimming cost V 4 bases and J 5 bases, with 18 bases left between them. The germline gives CDR1 MGHRA, CDR2 YSYEKL. The CDR3 here is CASSPDPGGEHEQYF. CDR3 sequence (DNA): TGCGCCAGCAGCCCAGATCCCGGCGGGGAGCACGAGCAGTACTTC.

This clone is a singleton in its sample. This chain connects TRBV6-5 to TRBJ2-7, with TRBD2 matching 7 bases. Per germline, CDR1 MNHEY and CDR2 SVGAGI. V shed 4 bases, J shed 7 bases, and the junction held 13 bases outside the gene matches. CDR3 size: 15 residues. DNA of the CDR3: TGTGCCAGCAGTTTGAGCAGCGGGGCACTAAGGGAGCAGTACTTC. As protein: CASSLSSGALREQYF.

The gene calls are TRBV9 and TRBJ2-3; D is possibly TRBD2 (6 bases). The germline V gene has CDR1 SGDLS and CDR2 YYNGEE. The CDR3 length is 15 residues. The V gene lost 1 base and the J gene lost 5 bases, with 14 bases spanning the gap. The CDR3: CASSVSVSGQDTQYF. DNA for the CDR3: TGTGCCAGCAGCGTATCGGTGAGCGGGCAAGATACGCAGTATTTT.

The chain combines TRBV9 with TRBJ2-2, with 8 bases identical to TRBD1. The germline V gene has CDR1 SGDLS and CDR2 YYNGEE. V was clipped by 3 bases and J by 7 bases; unmatched bases: 5. This CDR3 spans 14 amino acids. In nucleotides, the CDR3 is TGTGCCAGCAGCGCGGACAGGGTCAGCGGGGAGCTGTTTTTT. This encodes CASSADRVSGELFF.

This chain connects TRBV10-2 to TRBJ1-1; 8 bases fit TRBD1. Germline trimming cut 6 bases from V and 1 base from J; bases unmatched to any gene: 10. The CDR3 has 16 amino acids. Germline V lookup: CDR1 WSHSY, CDR2 SAAADI. Here the CDR3 DNA reads TGCGCCAGCAGCCCCGGCGCAGGGGGCGCGAACACTGAAGCTTTCTTT. Amino acid sequence: CASSPGAGGANTEAFF.

This chain connects TRBV25-1 to TRBJ1-4, with 7 bases matching TRBD1. The CDR3 runs 16 residues. Germline V gene sequence: CDR1 MGHDK, CDR2 SYGVNS. Losses at the gene ends were 3 bases for V and 0 bases for J; bases not matched to a gene: 4. Written as DNA, the CDR3 is TGTGCCAGCAGTGACCGCGGACAGGCAACTAATGAAAAACTGTTTTTT. Translation gives CASSDRGQATNEKLFF.

This clone was seen just once. This chain connects TRBV30 to TRBJ2-2, with TRBD2 matching 7 bases. Germline V CDR1 and CDR2: GTSNPN, SVGIG (reference sequence). V dropped 7 bases and J dropped 6; count of bases not matched to a gene: 11. The CDR3 covers 14 residues. The CDR3 reads CASDRRGGAGELFF. CDR3 nucleotides: TGTGCCTCCGACCGGAGGGGAGGGGCCGGGGAGCTGTTTTTT. The full variable domain, its missing parts supplied by reference TRBV30 and TRBJ2-2, is SQTIHQWPATLVQPVGSPLSLECTVEGTSNPNLYWYRQAAGRGLQLLFYSVGIGQISSEVPQNLSASRPQDRQFILSSKKLLLSDSGFYLCASDRRGGAGELFFGEGSRLTVL.

Here the CDR3 DNA reads TGCGCCAGCAGCTTGGAGGCGGGGGGAAGGACAGATACGCAGTATTTT. Translated: CASSLEAGGRTDTQYF. The chain uses TRBV5-1 and TRBJ2-3; 8 bases map to TRBD2. Germline V gene sequence: CDR1 SGHRS, CDR2 YFSETQ. V lost 0 bases and J lost 3; bases outside the gene matches: 6. The CDR3 covers 16 residues.

The CDR3 coding sequence is TGTGCCTGGAGTGTAGGTACCGGCAGGGGAGAGACCCAGTACTTC. This sequence encodes CAWSVGTGRGETQYF. V gene TRBV30 combines with J gene TRBJ2-5; D is perhaps TRBD1 (6 bases). Germline assignment: CDR1 GTSNPN and CDR2 SVGIG (reference sequence). Trimming left V 0 bases short and J 4 bases short, with 15 bases between. The CDR3 extends over 15 amino acids.

The chain has TRBV15 and TRBJ1-5, with TRBD1 as a possible D gene (5 bases). Trimming removed 3 bases at V and 5 bases at J, with 8 bases between. Germline V gene data show CDR1 as LNHNV and CDR2 as YYDKDF (reference sequence). The CDR3 consists of 13 residues. CDR3 nucleotide sequence: TGTGCCACCAGCAGCATACAGGATCAGCCCCAGCATTTT. It encodes CATSSIQDQPQHF.

The chain couples TRBV18 to TRBJ2-3; tentative D call: TRBD1 (5 bases). Deletions cut 6 bases from V and 4 bases from J, with 17 bases between. The CDR3 loop spans 15 amino acids. Per germline, CDR1 KGHSH and CDR2 LQKENI. The CDR3 spells CASSRTGQTSDTQYF. In nucleotides, the CDR3 is TGTGCCAGCTCGCGGACCGGACAAACTTCAGATACGCAGTATTTT.

The chain employs TRBV5-8 and TRBJ2-1, with TRBD1 identical over 7 bases. The V and J ends lost 2 bases and 0 bases, in that order; junction bases with no gene match: 2. The CDR3 runs to 15 residues. Per germline, CDR1 SGHTS and CDR2 YDEGEE. The CDR3 DNA reads TGTGCCAGCAGCTTACGACAGGGCTCCTACAATGAGCAGTTCTTC. Its protein is CASSLRQGSYNEQFF.